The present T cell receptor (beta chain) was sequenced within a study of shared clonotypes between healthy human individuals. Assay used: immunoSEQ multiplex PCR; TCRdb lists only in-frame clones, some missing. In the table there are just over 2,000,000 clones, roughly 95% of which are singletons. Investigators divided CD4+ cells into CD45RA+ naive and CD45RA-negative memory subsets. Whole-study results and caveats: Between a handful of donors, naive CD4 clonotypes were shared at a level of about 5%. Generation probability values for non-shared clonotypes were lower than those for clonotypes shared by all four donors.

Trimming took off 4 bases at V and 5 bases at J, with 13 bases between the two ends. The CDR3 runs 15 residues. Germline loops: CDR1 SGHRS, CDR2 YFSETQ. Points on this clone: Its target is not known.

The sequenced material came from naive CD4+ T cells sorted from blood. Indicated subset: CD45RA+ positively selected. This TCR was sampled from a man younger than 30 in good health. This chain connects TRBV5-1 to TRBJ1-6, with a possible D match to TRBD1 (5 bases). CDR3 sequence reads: CASSRGSGDNSPLHF. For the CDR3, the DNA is TGCGCCAGCAGCCGGGGGAGCGGGGATAATTCACCCCTCCACTTT.